This record concerns one T cell receptor beta chain sequence. Its antigen is not identified. The sample contains more than one DNA sequence encoding this CDR3. 13 Jbeta primers and 60 Vbeta primers were used for the PCR. Some clones are missing from TCRdb's copy, which holds only in-frame ones; the method was immunoSEQ multiplex PCR. The sample has roughly 150,000 clones; 66% are singletons. This specimen belongs to a study of cytomegalovirus exposure and HLA in healthy donors. Study outcomes and limitations: A link between a missense DCLRE1C variant and TCR beta V- and J-gene trimming emerged from a later analysis. When a later analysis compared HLA-associated TCR beta chains with equally common others, the HLA-associated chains turned out to be more clonally expanded and to have lower generation probabilities. In a later analysis, most CMV-associated TCR beta chains appeared HLA-restricted.

Germline V gene data show CDR1 as KGHSH and CDR2 as LQKENI. Trimming took 2 bases from V and 12 from J, leaving 17 bases between them. The CDR3 is 13 residues long. The clonotype originates from a human donor in good health. The chain couples TRBV18 to TRBJ2-7, with D perhaps TRBD2 (5 bases). Sample: PBMCs. In nucleotides, the CDR3 is TGTGCCAGCTCACCAGACAATCGCGGGCCCTGGTACTTC. It is translated as CASSPDNRGPWYF.